This TCR beta chain was obtained from a study of early T cells in non-severe SARS-CoV-2 infection. This clonotype was observed many times. CDR1 DFQATT and CDR2 SNEGSKA come from the germline V gene (reference sequence). Trimming cost V 6 bases and J 4 bases, with 15 bases left between them. The CDR3 covers 13 residues. Via MiXCR, TCRdb re-called the 5' RACE reads, giving one row per CDR3 protein. This table holds around 76,000 distinct CDR3 sequences, 12% found once. Source material: whole blood. This sequence originates from an adult who was a healthcare worker with PCR-confirmed SARS-CoV-2 infection or an uninfected control (not recorded which). V gene TRBV20-1 combines with J gene TRBJ2-5; a possible D gene is TRBD2 (6 bases). In nucleotides, the CDR3 is TGCAGTGCCTCATCGACAGCGGGAGAGACCCAGTACTTC. Translation gives CSASSTAGETQYF.